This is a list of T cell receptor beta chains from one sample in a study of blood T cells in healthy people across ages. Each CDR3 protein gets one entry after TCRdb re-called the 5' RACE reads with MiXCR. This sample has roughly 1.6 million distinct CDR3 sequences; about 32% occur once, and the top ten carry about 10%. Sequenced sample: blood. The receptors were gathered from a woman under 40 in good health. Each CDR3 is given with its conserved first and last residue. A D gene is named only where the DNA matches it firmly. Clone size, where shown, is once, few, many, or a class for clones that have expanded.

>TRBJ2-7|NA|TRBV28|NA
TGTGCCAGCAGTTTATTTTCTGCGTTTAACTACGAGCAGTACTTC
CASSLFSAFNYEQYF
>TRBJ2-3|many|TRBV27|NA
TGTGCCAGCAGTTTAGCAAACACAGATACGCAGTATTTT
CASSLANTDTQYF
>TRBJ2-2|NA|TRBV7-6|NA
TGTGCCAGCAGCTTCGCCGGAGGCACCGGGGAGCTGTTTTTT
CASSFAGGTGELFF
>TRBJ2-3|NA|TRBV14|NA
TGTGCCAGCAGCCCTTCCCGAGCGTCTAGCACAGATACGCAGTATTTT
CASSPSRASSTDTQYF
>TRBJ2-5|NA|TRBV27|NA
TGTGCCAGCAGTTTTGGGGGGACACACCTGGAGACCCAGTACTTC
CASSFGGTHLETQYF
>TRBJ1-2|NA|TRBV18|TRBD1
TGTGCCAGCTCACTCGACAGGGCTACTAACTATGGCTACACCTTC
CASSLDRATNYGYTF
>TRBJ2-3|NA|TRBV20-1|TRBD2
TGCAGTGCCCCCCTTGGGAGGGGCTATTCTAGCACAGATACGCAGTATTTT
CSAPLGRGYSSTDTQYF
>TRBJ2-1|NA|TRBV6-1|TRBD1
TGTGCCAGCAGTGAAGCCCAGGGGGCCTGCAATGAGCAGTTCTTC
CASSEAQGACNEQFF
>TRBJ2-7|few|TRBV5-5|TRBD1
TGTGCCAGCAGCAACCGGGACAGGGGCGACGAGCAGTACTTC
CASSNRDRGDEQYF
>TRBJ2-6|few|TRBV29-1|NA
TGCAGCACTTTACAGGCCGGGGCCAACGTCCTGACTTTC
CSTLQAGANVLTF
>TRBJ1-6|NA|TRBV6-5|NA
TGTGCCAGCAGTTTGGGGGCGAAACTCTATAATTCACCCCTCCACTTT
CASSLGAKLYNSPLHF
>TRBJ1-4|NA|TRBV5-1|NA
TGCGCCAGCAGCTCTGGGGGAGGATCCGAAAAACTGTTTTTT
CASSSGGGSEKLFF
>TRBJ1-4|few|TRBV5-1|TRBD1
TGCGCCAGCAGTTCCGACAGGGGGGGAGAACTGTTTTTT
CASSSDRGGELFF
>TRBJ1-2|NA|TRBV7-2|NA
TGTGCCAGCACCCTACGGGGTAGGGGCTACACCTTC
CASTLRGRGYTF
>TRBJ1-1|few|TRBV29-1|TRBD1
TGCAGCGTCGCGACAGGGAGTAGCACTGAAGCTTTCTTT
CSVATGSSTEAFF
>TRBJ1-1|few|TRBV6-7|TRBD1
TGTGCCAGCAGTTCGCACCGGGACAGGGAAACTGAAGCTTTCTTT
CASSSHRDRETEAFF
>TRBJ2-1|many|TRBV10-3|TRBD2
TGTGCCATCAGACCTCTAGCGGGAGGTAGCAATGAGCAGTTCTTC
CAIRPLAGGSNEQFF